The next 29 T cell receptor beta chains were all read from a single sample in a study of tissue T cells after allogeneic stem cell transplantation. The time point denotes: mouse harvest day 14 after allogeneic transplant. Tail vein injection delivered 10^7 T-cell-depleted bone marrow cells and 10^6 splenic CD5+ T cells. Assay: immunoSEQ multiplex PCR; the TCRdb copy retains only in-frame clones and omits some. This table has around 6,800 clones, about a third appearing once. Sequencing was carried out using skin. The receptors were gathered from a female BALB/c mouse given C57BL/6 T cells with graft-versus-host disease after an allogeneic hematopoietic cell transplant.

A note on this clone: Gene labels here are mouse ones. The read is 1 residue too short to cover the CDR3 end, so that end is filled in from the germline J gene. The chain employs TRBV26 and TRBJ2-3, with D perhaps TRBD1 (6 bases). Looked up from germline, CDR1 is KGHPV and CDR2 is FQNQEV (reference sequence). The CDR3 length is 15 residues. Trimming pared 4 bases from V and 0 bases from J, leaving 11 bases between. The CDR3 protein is CASSPGTTSAETLYF. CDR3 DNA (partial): TGTGCCAGCAGTCCCGGGACAACTAGTGCAGAAACGCTGTAT. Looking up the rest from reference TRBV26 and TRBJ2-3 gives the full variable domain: NSKVIQTPRYLVKGQGQKAKMRCIPEKGHPVVFWYQQNKNNEFKFLINFQNQEVLQQIDMTEKRFSAECPSNSPCSLEIQSSEAGDSALYLCASSPGTTSAETLYFGSGTRLTVL.

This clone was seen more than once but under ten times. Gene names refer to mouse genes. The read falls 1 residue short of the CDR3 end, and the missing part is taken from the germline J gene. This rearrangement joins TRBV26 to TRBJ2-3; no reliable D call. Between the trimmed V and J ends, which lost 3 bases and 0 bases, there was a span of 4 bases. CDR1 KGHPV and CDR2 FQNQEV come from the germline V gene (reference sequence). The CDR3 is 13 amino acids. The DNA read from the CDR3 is TGTGCCAGCAGTCTCTGGAGTGCAGAAACGCTGTAT. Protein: CASSLWSAETLY. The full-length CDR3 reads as CASSLWSAETLYF. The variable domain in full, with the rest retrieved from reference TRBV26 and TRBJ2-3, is NSKVIQTPRYLVKGQGQKAKMRCIPEKGHPVVFWYQQNKNNEFKFLINFQNQEVLQQIDMTEKRFSAECPSNSPCSLEIQSSEAGDSALYLCASSLWSAETLYFGSGTRLTVL.

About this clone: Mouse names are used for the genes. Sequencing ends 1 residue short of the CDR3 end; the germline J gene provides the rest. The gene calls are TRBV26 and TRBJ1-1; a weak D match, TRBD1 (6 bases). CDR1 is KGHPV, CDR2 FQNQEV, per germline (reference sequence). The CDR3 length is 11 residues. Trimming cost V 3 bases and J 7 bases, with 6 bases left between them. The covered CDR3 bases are TGTGCCAGCAGTCTACAGGGAGAAGTCTTC. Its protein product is CASSLQGEVF. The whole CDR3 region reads CASSLQGEVFF.

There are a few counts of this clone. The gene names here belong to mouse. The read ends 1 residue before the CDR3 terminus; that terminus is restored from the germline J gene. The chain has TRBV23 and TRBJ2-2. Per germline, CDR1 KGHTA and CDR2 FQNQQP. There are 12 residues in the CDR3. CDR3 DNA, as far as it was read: TGCTCCAGCAGGGGACCCACCGGGCAGCTCTAC. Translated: CSSRGPTGQLY. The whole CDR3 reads CSSRGPTGQLYF.

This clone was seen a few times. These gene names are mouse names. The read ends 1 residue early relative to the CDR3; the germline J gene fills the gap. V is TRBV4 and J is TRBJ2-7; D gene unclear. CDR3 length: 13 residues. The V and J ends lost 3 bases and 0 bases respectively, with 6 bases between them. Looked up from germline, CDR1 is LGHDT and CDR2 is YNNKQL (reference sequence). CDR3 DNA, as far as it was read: TGTGCCAGCAGCTACAGAAGCTCCTATGAACAGTAC. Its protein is CASSYRSSYEQY. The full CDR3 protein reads CASSYRSSYEQYF.

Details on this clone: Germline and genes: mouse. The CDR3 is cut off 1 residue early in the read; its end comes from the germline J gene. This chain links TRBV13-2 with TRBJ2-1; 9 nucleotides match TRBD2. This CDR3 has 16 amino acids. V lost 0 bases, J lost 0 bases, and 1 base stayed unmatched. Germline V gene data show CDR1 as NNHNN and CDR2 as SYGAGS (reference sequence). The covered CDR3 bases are TGTGCCAGCGGTGATGCCTGGGGGGGTAACTATGCTGAGCAGTTC. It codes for CASGDAWGGNYAEQF. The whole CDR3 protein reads CASGDAWGGNYAEQFF.

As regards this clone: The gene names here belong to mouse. The sequenced CDR3 bases are TGCTCCAGCAGTCAAACAGGGACTGGAAATACGCTCTAT. Amino acids: CSSSQTGTGNTLY. The whole CDR3 protein reads CSSSQTGTGNTLYF. This chain connects TRBV23 to TRBJ1-3; the D call TRBD1 from the table was never checked on the DNA. From the germline J gene comes the end of the CDR3, since the read stops 1 residue before it. In germline, CDR1 is KGHTA, CDR2 FQNQQP. The CDR3 runs 14 residues.

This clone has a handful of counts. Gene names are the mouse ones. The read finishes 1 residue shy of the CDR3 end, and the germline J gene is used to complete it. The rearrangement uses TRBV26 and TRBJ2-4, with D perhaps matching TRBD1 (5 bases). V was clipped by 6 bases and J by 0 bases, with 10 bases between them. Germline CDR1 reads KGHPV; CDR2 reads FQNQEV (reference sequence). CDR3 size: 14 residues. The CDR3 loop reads CASSPGPSQNTLYF. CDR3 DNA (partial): TGTGCCAGCAGCCCAGGGCCTAGTCAAAACACCTTGTAC.

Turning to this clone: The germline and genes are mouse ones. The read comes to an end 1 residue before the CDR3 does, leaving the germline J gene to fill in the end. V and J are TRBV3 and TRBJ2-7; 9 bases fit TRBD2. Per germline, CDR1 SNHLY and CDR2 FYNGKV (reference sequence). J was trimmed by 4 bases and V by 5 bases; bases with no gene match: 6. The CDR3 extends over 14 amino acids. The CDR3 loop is CASSQTGGPYEQYF. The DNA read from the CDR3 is TGTGCCAGCAGCCAGACTGGGGGCCCTTATGAACAGTAC.

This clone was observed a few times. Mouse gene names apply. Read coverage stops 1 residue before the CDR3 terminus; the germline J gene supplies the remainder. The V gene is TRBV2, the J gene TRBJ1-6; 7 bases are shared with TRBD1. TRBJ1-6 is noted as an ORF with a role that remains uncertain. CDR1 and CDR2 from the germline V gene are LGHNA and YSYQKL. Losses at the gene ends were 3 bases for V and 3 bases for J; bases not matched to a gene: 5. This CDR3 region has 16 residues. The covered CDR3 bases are TGTGCCAGCAGCCACCTTCGACAGGGCTATAATTCGCCCCTCTAC. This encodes CASSHLRQGYNSPLY. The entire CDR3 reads CASSHLRQGYNSPLYF.

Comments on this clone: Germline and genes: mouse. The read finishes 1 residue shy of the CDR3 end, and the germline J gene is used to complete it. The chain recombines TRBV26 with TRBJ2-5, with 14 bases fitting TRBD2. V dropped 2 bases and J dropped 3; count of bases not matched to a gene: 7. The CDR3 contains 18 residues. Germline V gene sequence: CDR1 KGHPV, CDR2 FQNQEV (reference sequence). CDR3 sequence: CASSLRMGTGGAQDTQYF. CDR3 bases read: TGTGCCAGCAGTCTGCGGATGGGGACTGGGGGGGCTCAAGACACCCAGTAC.

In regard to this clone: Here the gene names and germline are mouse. Incomplete CDR3 DNA: TGTGCCAGCAGCTTAGCGGGGAACACCGGGCAGCTCTAC. Residues: CASSLAGNTGQLY. The entire CDR3 protein reads CASSLAGNTGQLYF. V usage is TRBV3 and J usage is TRBJ2-2; D is unclear. The read falls 1 residue short of the CDR3 end, and the missing part is taken from the germline J gene. Germline values: CDR1 SNHLY, CDR2 FYNGKV (reference sequence). CDR3 length: 14 amino acids. Between the trimmed V and J ends, which lost 0 bases and 2 bases, there was a span of 4 bases.

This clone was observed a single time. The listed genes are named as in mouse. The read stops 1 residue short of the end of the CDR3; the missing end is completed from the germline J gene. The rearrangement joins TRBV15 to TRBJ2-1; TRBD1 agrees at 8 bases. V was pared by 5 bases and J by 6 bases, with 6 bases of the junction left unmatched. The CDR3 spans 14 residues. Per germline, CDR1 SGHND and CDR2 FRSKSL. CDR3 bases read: TGTGCCAGCAGTCTTCAGGGGGCGCTTGCTGAGCAGTTC. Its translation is CASSLQGALAEQF. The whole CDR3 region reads CASSLQGALAEQFF.

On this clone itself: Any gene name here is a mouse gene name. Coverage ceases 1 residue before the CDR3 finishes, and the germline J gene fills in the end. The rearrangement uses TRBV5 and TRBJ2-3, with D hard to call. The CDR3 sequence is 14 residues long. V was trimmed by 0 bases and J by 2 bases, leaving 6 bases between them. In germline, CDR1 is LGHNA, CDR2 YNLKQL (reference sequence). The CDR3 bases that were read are TGTGCCAGCAGCCAAGACTCTGTTGCAGAAACGCTGTAT. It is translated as CASSQDSVAETLY. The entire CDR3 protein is CASSQDSVAETLYF.

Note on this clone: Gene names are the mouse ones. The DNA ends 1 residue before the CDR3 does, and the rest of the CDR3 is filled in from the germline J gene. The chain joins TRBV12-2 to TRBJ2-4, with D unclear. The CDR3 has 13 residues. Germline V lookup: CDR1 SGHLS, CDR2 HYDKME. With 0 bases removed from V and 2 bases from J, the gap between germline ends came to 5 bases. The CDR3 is CASSLRTQNTLYF. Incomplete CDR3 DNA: TGTGCCAGCTCTCTCCGAACTCAAAACACCTTGTAC.

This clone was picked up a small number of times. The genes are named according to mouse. CDR3 DNA, as far as it was read: TGTGCCAGCAGCTTAGAAAATTCTGGAAATACGCTCTAT. It translates to CASSLENSGNTLY. The full CDR3 protein is CASSLENSGNTLYF. The chain uses TRBV3 and TRBJ1-3; D is unclear. The CDR3 end is not reached by the read, which stops 1 residue before it; the germline J gene fills it in. The CDR3 contains 14 residues. Germline lookup yields CDR1 SNHLY and CDR2 FYNGKV (reference sequence). The V and J ends lost 1 base and 0 bases respectively, with 4 bases between them.

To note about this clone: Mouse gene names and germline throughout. The CDR3 sequence is CASSLGQGGQNTLYF. CDR3 DNA (partial): TGTGCCAGCAGTCTGGGACAGGGCGGTCAAAACACCTTGTAC. The rearrangement uses TRBV26 and TRBJ2-4, with 8 bases fitting TRBD1. The observed sequence ends 1 residue before the CDR3 terminus, with the missing tail filled in from the germline J gene. Germline V gives CDR1 KGHPV, CDR2 FQNQEV (reference sequence). V shed 2 bases, J shed 1 base, and the junction held 2 bases outside the gene matches. The CDR3 extends over 15 amino acids. Combining the CDR3 with reference TRBV26 and TRBJ2-4 gives the whole variable domain NSKVIQTPRYLVKGQGQKAKMRCIPEKGHPVVFWYQQNKNNEFKFLINFQNQEVLQQIDMTEKRFSAECPSNSPCSLEIQSSEAGDSALYLCASSLGQGGQNTLYFGAGTRLSVL.

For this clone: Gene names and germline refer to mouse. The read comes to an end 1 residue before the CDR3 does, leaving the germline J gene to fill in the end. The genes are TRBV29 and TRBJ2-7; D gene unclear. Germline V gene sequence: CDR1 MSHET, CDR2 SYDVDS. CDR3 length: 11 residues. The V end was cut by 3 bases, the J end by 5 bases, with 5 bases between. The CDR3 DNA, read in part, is TGTGCTAGCAGTTTCGGGGATGAACAGTAC. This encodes CASSFGDEQY. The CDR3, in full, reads CASSFGDEQYF.

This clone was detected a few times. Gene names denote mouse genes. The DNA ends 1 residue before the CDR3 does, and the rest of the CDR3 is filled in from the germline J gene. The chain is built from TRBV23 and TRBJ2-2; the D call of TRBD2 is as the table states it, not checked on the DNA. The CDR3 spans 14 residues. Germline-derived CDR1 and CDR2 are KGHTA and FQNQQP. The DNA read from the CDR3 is TGCTCCAGCAGTCCTCCTGGGGCCACCGGGCAGCTCTAC. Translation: CSSSPPGATGQLY. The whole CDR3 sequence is CSSSPPGATGQLYF.

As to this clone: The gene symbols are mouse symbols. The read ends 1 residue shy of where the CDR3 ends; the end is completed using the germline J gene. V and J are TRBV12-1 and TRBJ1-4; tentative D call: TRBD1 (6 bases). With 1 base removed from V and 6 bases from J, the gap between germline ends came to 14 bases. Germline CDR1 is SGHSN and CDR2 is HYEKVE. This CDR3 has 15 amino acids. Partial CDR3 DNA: TGTGCCAGCTCTCTAGTGGGGGCGCGTGACGAAAGATTATTT. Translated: CASSLVGARDERLF. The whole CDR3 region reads CASSLVGARDERLFF.

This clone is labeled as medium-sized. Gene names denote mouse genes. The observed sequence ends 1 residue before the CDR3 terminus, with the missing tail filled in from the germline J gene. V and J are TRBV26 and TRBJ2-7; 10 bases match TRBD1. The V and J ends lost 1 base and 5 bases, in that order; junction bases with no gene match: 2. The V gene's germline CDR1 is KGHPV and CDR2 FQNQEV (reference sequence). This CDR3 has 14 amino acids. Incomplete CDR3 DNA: TGTGCCAGCAGTCTGTATGGGACAGGGGATGAACAGTAC. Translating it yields CASSLYGTGDEQY. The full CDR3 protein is CASSLYGTGDEQYF. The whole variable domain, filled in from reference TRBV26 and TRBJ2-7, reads NSKVIQTPRYLVKGQGQKAKMRCIPEKGHPVVFWYQQNKNNEFKFLINFQNQEVLQQIDMTEKRFSAECPSNSPCSLEIQSSEAGDSALYLCASSLYGTGDEQYFGPGTRLTVL.

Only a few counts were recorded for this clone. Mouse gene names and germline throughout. The part of the CDR3 DNA that was read is TGTGCCAGCAGGGACAGGGGAATTTCCAACGAAAGATTATTT. This sequence encodes CASRDRGISNERLF. The complete CDR3 protein is CASRDRGISNERLFF. The chain employs TRBV26 and TRBJ1-4; 9 bases are a match to TRBD1. The read terminates 1 residue before the CDR3 end, so the remaining end is supplied by the germline J gene. Losses at the gene ends were 6 bases for V and 0 bases for J; bases not matched to a gene: 2. The CDR3 runs 15 residues. CDR1 is KGHPV and CDR2 is FQNQEV in the germline V gene (reference sequence).

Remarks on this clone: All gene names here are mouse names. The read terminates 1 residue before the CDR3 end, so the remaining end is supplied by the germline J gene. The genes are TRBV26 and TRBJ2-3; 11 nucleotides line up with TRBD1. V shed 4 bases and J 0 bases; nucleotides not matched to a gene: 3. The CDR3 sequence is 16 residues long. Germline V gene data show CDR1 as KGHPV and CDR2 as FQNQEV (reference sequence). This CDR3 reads CASSRDRGSSAETLYF. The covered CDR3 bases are TGTGCCAGCAGTCGGGACAGGGGGTCTAGTGCAGAAACGCTGTAT. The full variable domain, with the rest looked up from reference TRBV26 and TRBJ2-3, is NSKVIQTPRYLVKGQGQKAKMRCIPEKGHPVVFWYQQNKNNEFKFLINFQNQEVLQQIDMTEKRFSAECPSNSPCSLEIQSSEAGDSALYLCASSRDRGSSAETLYFGSGTRLTVL.

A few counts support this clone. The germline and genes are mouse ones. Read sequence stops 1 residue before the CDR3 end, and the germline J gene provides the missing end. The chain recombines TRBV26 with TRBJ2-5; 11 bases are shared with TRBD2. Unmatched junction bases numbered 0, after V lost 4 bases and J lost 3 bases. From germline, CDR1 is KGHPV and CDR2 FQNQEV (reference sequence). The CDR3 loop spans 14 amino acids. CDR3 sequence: CASSRDWGQDTQYF. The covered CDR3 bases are TGTGCCAGCAGTCGGGACTGGGGGCAAGACACCCAGTAC.

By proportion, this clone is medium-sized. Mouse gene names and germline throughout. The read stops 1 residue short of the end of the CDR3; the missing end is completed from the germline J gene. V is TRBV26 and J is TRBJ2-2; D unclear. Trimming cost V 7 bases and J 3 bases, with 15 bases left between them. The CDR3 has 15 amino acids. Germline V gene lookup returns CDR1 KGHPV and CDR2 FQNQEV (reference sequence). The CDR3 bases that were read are TGTGCCAGCACCCCCCGGGGAGGAGACACCGGGCAGCTCTAC. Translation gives CASTPRGGDTGQLY. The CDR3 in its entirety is CASTPRGGDTGQLYF.

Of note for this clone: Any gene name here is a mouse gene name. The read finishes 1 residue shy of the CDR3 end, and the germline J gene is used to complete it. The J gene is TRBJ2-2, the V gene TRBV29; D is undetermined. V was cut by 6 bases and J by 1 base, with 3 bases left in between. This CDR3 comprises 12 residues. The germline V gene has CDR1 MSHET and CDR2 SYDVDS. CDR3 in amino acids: CASSLNTGQLYF. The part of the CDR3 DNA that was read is TGTGCTAGCAGCCTAAACACCGGGCAGCTCTAC.

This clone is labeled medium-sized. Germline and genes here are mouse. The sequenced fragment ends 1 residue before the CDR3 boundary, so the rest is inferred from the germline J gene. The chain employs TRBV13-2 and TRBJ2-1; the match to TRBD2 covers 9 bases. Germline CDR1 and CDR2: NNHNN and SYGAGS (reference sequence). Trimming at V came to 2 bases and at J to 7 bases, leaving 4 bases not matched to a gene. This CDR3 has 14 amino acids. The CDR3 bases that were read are TGTGCCAGCGGTGAAGGGGACTGGGAGGCTGAGCAGTTC. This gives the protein CASGEGDWEAEQF. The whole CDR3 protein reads CASGEGDWEAEQFF.

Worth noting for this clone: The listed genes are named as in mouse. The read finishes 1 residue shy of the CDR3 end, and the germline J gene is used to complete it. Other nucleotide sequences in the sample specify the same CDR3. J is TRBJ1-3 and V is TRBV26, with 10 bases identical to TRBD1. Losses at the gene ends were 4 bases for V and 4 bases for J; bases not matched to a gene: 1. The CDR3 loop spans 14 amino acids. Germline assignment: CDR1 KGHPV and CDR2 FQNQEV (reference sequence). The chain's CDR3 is CASSRQGAGNTLYF. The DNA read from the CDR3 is TGTGCCAGCAGTCGACAGGGGGCAGGAAATACGCTCTAT.

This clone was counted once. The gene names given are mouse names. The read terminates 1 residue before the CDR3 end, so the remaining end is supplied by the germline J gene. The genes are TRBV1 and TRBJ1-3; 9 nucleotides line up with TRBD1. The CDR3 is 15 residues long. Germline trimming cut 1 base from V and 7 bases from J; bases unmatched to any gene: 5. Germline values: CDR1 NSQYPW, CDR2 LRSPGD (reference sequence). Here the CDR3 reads CTCSAGDREWNTLYF. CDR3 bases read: TGCACCTGCAGTGCAGGGGACAGGGAATGGAATACGCTCTAT.